The rows below give T cell receptor beta chains drawn from one sample of a study of sequential checkpoint blockade in melanoma. Data came from immunoSEQ multiplex PCR; TCRdb stores just in-frame clones and leaves some out. The repertoire has approximately 10,000 clones, just under 80% of them found once; the top ten carry around 10%. Material: CD8+ T cells sorted from blood (inferred from file names), obtained from a patient given nivolumab and ipilimumab in sequence. All receptors derive from a human donor with melanoma. Both conserved end residues are part of each CDR3.

>TRBV27|TRBJ1-3
CASSYIGTGNTIYF
>TRBV27|TRBJ2-3
CASSARTSGTDTQYF
>TRBV4-1|TRBJ1-5
CASSQASGGNQPQHF
>TRBV6-5|TRBJ2-7
CASSTQGGGEQYF
>TRBV7-8|TRBJ1-4
CASSLVQGLGEKLFF
>TRBV7-6|TRBJ2-7
CASSLASGSNHEQYF
>TRBV7-9|TRBJ1-6
CASSFGTGDRLDSPLHF
>TRBV7-8|TRBJ1-1
CASSSLGGQSSSTEAFF
>TRBV11-2|TRBJ2-7
CASSLEAQGVYEQYF
>TRBV9|TRBJ2-2
CASSTPRRGRNTGELFF
>TRBV9|TRBJ2-2
CASSVGTSGEGELFF
>TRBV9|TRBJ2-1
CASSVSGRADNEQFF
>TRBV9|TRBJ1-2
CASSASTQGIDAYTF
>TRBV28|TRBJ2-1
CASSFLAGGEQFF
>TRBV6-6|TRBJ2-7
CASGNYGGAYEQYF
>TRBV5-6|TRBJ1-1
CASSLGTGGLEGAFF
>TRBV12-5|TRBJ1-2
CASGFEAPTF
>TRBV28|TRBJ1-1
CASSFQDRDVSEAFF
>TRBV7-2|TRBJ1-2
CASSPSGTGAYGYTF
>TRBV6-7|TRBJ2-7
CASSYPRVAGGLSYEQYF
>TRBV6-1|TRBJ2-3
CASSAIRGGSTDTQYF
>TRBV2|TRBJ2-1
CASTYLSGGANEQFF
>TRBV4-2|TRBJ2-7
CASSAGTSSSYEQYF
>TRBV7-8|TRBJ1-1
CASSLAFTGGTEAFF
>TRBV11-2|TRBJ2-7
CASSLTGGFLYEQYF
>TRBV7-8|TRBJ2-7
CASSLGQGVYEQYF
>TRBV6-1|TRBJ1-1
CASSEGGLTEAFF
>TRBV7-8|TRBJ1-5
CASSLGWTDNQPQHF
>TRBV9|TRBJ2-7
CASSVGGGQGDEQYF
>TRBV4-2|TRBJ1-4
CASSQEGSGDPEKLFF
>TRBV9|TRBJ2-1
CASSSGLAGLPNEQFF
>TRBV6-5|TRBJ2-7
CASSALGNLREQYF
>TRBV6-1|TRBJ2-3
CASSGSSGGADTQYF
>TRBV13|TRBJ1-2
CASSLEDRGLEGYTF
>TRBV29-1|TRBJ2-2
CSGKGGRDTGELFF
>TRBV10-3|TRBJ2-3
CAISTSGTDTQYF
>TRBV7-3|TRBJ2-7
CASSLSGGYEQYF
>TRBV6-4|TRBJ2-2
CASSDGTGDTGELFF
>TRBV15|TRBJ1-4
CATSIGQGGEKLFF
>TRBV7-9|TRBJ1-1
CAGGGTEAFF
>TRBV28|TRBJ2-7
CASTSPPYEQYF